The source of this T cell receptor beta chain is a study of T cell responses to AZD1222 COVID-19 vaccine. The assay was immunoSEQ multiplex PCR, and TCRdb's table has in-frame clones only and misses some. This sample's table reports under 150,000 clones. As to this clone: What it recognizes is unknown.

Germline CDR1 reads MNHNY; CDR2 reads SVGAGI (reference sequence). Trimming removed 2 bases at V and 7 bases at J, with 11 bases between. This CDR3 has 14 residues. Study observations and caveats: Breadth and depth of Spike-specific TCRs rose after two AZD1222 doses. Unmutated variant regions are reportedly the target of nearly half of TCRs that are spike-specific.

This receptor was obtained from an adult in good health. Sequencing was performed on peripheral blood. This chain joins TRBV6-6 and TRBJ1-4; TRBD1 is a possible D gene (5 bases). The CDR3 DNA sequence: TGTGCCAGCAGTTACGTCGGGGGAGGTGAAAAACTGTTTTTT. Protein: CASSYVGGGEKLFF.